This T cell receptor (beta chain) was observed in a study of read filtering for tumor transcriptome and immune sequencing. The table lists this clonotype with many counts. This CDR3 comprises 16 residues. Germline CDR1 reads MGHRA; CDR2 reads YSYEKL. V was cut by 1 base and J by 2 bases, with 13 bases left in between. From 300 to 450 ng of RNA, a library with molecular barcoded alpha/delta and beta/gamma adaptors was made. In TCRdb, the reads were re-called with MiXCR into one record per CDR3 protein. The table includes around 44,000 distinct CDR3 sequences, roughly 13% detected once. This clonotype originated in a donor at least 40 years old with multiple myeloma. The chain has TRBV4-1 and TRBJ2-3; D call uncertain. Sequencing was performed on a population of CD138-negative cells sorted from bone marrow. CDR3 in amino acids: CASSQVALGDTDTQYF. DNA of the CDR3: TGCGCCAGCAGCCAAGTTGCACTCGGCGACACAGATACGCAGTATTTT.